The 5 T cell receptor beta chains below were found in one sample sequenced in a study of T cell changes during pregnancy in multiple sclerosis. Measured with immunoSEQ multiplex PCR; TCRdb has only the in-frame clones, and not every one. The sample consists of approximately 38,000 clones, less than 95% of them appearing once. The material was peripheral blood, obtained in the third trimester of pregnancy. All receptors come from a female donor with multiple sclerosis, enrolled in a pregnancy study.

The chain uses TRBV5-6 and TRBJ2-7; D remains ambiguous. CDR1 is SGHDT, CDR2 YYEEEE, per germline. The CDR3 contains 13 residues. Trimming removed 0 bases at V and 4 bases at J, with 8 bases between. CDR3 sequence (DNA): TGTGCCAGCAGCTTGGGCAGGCCTTACGAGCAGTACTTC. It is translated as CASSLGRPYEQYF.

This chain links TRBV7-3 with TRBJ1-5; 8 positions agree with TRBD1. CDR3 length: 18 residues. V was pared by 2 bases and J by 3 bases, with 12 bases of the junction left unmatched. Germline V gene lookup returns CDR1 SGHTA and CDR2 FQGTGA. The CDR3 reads CASSLSLFGQGFNQPQHF. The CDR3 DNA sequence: TGTGCCAGCAGCTTATCTCTTTTCGGACAGGGCTTCAATCAGCCCCAGCATTTT.

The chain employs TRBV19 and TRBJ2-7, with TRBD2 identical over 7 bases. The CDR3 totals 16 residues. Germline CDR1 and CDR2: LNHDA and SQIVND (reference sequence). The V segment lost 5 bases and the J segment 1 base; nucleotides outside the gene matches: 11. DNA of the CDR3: TGTGCCAGTAGTCGTTCGGGGGGTACGTATTCCTACGAGCAGTACTTC. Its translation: CASSRSGGTYSYEQYF.

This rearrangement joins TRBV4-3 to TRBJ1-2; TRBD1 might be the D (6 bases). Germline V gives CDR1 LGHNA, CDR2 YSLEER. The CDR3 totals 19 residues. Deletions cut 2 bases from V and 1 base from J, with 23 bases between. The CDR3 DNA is TGCGCCAGCAGCCAATCATTCTATTCGGAACAGGGACATAACTATGGCTACACCTTC. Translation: CASSQSFYSEQGHNYGYTF.

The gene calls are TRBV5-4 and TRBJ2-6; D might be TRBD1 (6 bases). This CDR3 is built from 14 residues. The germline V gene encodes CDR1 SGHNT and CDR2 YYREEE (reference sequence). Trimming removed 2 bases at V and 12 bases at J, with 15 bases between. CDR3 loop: CASSFRGSVSVLTF. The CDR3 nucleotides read TGTGCCAGCAGCTTCAGGGGTTCAGTAAGCGTCCTGACTTTC.